The 18 T cell receptor beta chains reported below all come from one sample, sequenced in a study of T cells in Graves' hyperthyroidism and ophthalmopathy. Researchers took RNA transcripts and amplified the TCR beta CDR3 regions from them. Carried out on the TCR CDR3, a first-round RT-PCR used the HTBI primer set. TCRdb reprocessed the multiplex PCR reads with MiXCR, giving one entry per CDR3 protein. Among 150,000 to 200,000 distinct CDR3 sequences listed, roughly 9.4% were seen once. What was sequenced was blood. The receptors shown here come from a young woman with Graves' hyperthyroidism that later progressed to Graves' ophthalmopathy.

Only a few counts were recorded for this clonotype. V and J are TRBV6-1 and TRBJ2-7; D unclear. Germline V CDR1 and CDR2: MNHNS, SASEGT. Deletions cut 5 bases from V and 3 bases from J, with 8 bases between. The CDR3 spans 12 residues. The chain's CDR3 is CASSSSRYEQYF. The CDR3 nucleotides are TGTGCCAGCAGTAGTTCACGCTACGAGCAGTACTTC.

This clonotype was seen at least ten times. The chain uses TRBV28 and TRBJ2-2; 7 nucleotides agree with TRBD2. This CDR3 has 13 residues. V gave up 6 bases and J gave up 8 bases; unmatched junction bases: 6. From germline, CDR1 is MDHEN and CDR2 SYDVKM. The CDR3 DNA sequence: TGTGCCAGCAGAGGACCGGGAGGTGGGGAGCTGTTTTTT. Translated, it gives CASRGPGGGELFF.

The sample holds many counts of this clonotype. The V gene is TRBV19, the J gene TRBJ1-5; D gene unclear. The CDR3 contains 12 residues. Germline V gene data show CDR1 as LNHDA and CDR2 as SQIVND (reference sequence). The ends were cut back, 2 bases at V and 9 bases at J, with 8 bases in the middle. The CDR3 region is CASSILGLPQHF. Written as DNA, the CDR3 is TGTGCCAGTAGTATACTAGGCCTGCCCCAGCATTTT.

Of note for this clonotype: This may arise from a read error, as a much more abundant clone is one base away. This chain links TRBV3-1 with TRBJ2-6; the D gene is possibly TRBD2 (5 bases). The CDR3 length is 16 residues. Germline lookup yields CDR1 LGHDT and CDR2 YNNKEL (reference sequence). The CDR3 DNA reads TGTGCCAGCAGCCGCGGACTGAACTCTAGGGCCAACGTCCTGACTTTC. Protein product: CASSRGLNSRANVLTF.

The sample holds many counts of this clonotype. This sequence joins TRBV28 and TRBJ1-2, with 7 nucleotides matching TRBD1. Germline assignment: CDR1 MDHEN and CDR2 SYDVKM. After removal of 2 bases from V and 3 bases from J, the junction contained 3 bases not matched to a gene. This CDR3 spans 14 amino acids. CDR3 sequence: CASSLGDSYYGYTF. In DNA form, the CDR3 reads TGTGCCAGCAGTTTAGGGGACAGCTACTATGGCTACACCTTC.

This clonotype was recorded many times. The V gene is TRBV28, the J gene TRBJ1-3; no reliable D call. CDR1 MDHEN and CDR2 SYDVKM come from the germline V gene. There are 13 residues in the CDR3. The ends were cut back, 3 bases at V and 4 bases at J, with 7 bases in the middle. This chain's CDR3 is CASSFQTGNTIYF. As DNA, the CDR3 is TGTGCCAGCAGTTTCCAAACGGGAAACACCATATATTTT.

Many counts were recorded for this clonotype. The chain uses TRBV20-1 and TRBJ2-1; TRBD2 matches at 10 bases. This CDR3 is 14 amino acids long. The germline gives CDR1 DFQATT, CDR2 SNEGSKA (reference sequence). After removal of 3 bases from V and 8 bases from J, the junction contained 7 bases not matched to a gene. The chain's CDR3 is CSARKAGGPHEQFF. The CDR3 nucleotides read TGCAGTGCTAGGAAAGCGGGAGGGCCCCATGAGCAGTTCTTC.

This clonotype was seen ten or more times. V usage is TRBV2 and J usage is TRBJ2-5; no reliable D call. CDR1 is SNHLY and CDR2 is FYNNEI in the germline V gene. V lost 4 bases and J lost 2, with 5 bases in between. The CDR3 extends over 12 amino acids. CDR3 DNA: TGTGCCAGCAGTGGCTGGCAAGAGACCCAGTACTTC. This codes for CASSGWQETQYF.

This clonotype was recorded many times. J is TRBJ1-1 and V is TRBV6-1; D call uncertain. CDR1 is MNHNS, CDR2 SASEGT, per germline. The CDR3 is 16 amino acids. The V end was cut by 8 bases, the J end by 4 bases, with 23 bases between. DNA for the CDR3: TGTGCCAGCGAAGGCAGCCCATTTATTAGGATCACTGAAGCTTTCTTT. Translating gives CASEGSPFIRITEAFF.

This clonotype was seen repeatedly, ten times or more. The J gene is TRBJ1-4, the V gene TRBV6-1, with 8 bases matching TRBD1. CDR3 size: 13 residues. CDR1 and CDR2 (germline): MNHNS, SASEGT. V shed 6 bases and J 8 bases; nucleotides not matched to a gene: 5. CDR3 nucleotide sequence: TGTGCCAGCAGGACAGGGGTAGACGAAAAACTGTTTTTT. Protein sequence: CASRTGVDEKLFF.

The table lists this clonotype with a few counts. J is TRBJ2-5 and V is TRBV6-1, with TRBD1 matching over 8 bases. The trim removed 10 bases at V and 4 bases at J, leaving 8 bases unmatched. Germline CDR1 MNHNS, CDR2 SASEGT. The CDR3 length is 13 residues. CDR3 in amino acids: CATTQGAGETQYF. The CDR3 DNA is TGTGCCACCACCCAGGGGGCGGGAGAGACCCAGTACTTC.

This clonotype occurred many times. The gene calls are TRBV14 and TRBJ2-3; 8 bases map to TRBD1. Germline-derived CDR1 and CDR2 are SGHDN and FVKESK. There are 13 residues in the CDR3. V was pared by 5 bases and J by 3 bases, with 1 base of the junction left unmatched. The CDR3 protein is CASSGQGTDTQYF. The CDR3 DNA is TGTGCCAGCAGCGGACAGGGTACAGATACGCAGTATTTT.

This clonotype was found many times. V usage is TRBV28 and J usage is TRBJ1-5; D unresolved. Germline CDR1 and CDR2: MDHEN and SYDVKM. Trimming took 5 bases from V and 0 from J, leaving 11 bases between them. This CDR3 contains 15 residues. This CDR3 is CASSPHLYSNQPQHF. The CDR3 nucleotides read TGTGCCAGCAGTCCCCATTTATATAGCAATCAGCCCCAGCATTTT.

This clonotype was seen ten or more times. This rearrangement joins TRBV6-1 to TRBJ2-3, with 9 bases identical to TRBD2. Looked up from germline, CDR1 is MNHNS and CDR2 is SASEGT. This CDR3 comprises 18 residues. V was clipped by 1 base and J by 0 bases; unmatched bases: 8. Written as DNA, the CDR3 is TGTGCCAGCAGTGAAGTCGTAGCGGGGGATTTTAGCACAGATACGCAGTATTTT. Residues: CASSEVVAGDFSTDTQYF.

This clonotype came up many times. The chain uses TRBV28 and TRBJ1-2, with 8 bases fitting TRBD1. The CDR3 extends over 15 amino acids. Germline V gives CDR1 MDHEN, CDR2 SYDVKM. J lost 5 bases, V lost 5 bases, and 10 bases had no gene match. The CDR3 DNA sequence: TGTGCCAGCAGTCCCGTAGGACAGGGAGAGTATGGCTACACCTTC. It specifies CASSPVGQGEYGYTF.

This clonotype appeared many times. V gene TRBV30 combines with J gene TRBJ1-2; D possibly corresponds to TRBD1 (5 bases). With 3 bases removed from V and 5 bases from J, the gap between germline ends came to 13 bases. This CDR3 spans 13 amino acids. Per germline, CDR1 GTSNPN and CDR2 SVGIG (reference sequence). For the CDR3, the DNA is TGTGCCTGGAGAAGAGGGCAGGGATATGGCTACACCTTC. Its protein product is CAWRRGQGYGYTF.

This clonotype was found many times. The genes are TRBV7-9 and TRBJ1-1, with D hard to call. Trimming pared 1 base from V and 4 bases from J, leaving 7 bases between. Germline CDR1 is SEHNR and CDR2 is FQNEAQ (reference sequence). The CDR3 spans 13 residues. CDR3 region: CASSLEVATEAFF. DNA of the CDR3: TGTGCCAGCAGCTTAGAGGTGGCCACTGAAGCTTTCTTT.

This clonotype was picked up a small number of times. The J gene is TRBJ2-5, the V gene TRBV4-1; 13 bases align to TRBD2. CDR1 is MGHRA and CDR2 is YSYEKL in the germline V gene. J lost 6 bases, V lost 5 bases, and 12 bases had no gene match. The CDR3 runs 17 residues. The CDR3 DNA reads TGCGCCAGCAGCGACACTCCTCGGACTAGCGGGAGAAAGACCCAGTACTTC. Translation: CASSDTPRTSGRKTQYF.